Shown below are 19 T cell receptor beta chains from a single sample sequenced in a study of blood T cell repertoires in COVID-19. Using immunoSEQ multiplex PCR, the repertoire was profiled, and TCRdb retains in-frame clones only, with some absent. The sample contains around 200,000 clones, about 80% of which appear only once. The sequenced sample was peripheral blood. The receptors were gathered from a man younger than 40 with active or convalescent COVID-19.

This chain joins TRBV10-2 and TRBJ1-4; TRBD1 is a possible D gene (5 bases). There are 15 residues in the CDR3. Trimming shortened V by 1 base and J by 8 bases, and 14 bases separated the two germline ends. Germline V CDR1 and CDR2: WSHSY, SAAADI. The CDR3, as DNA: TGCGCCAGCAGTGAGTATTTGACAGTCTGGGAAAAACTGTTTTTT. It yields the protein CASSEYLTVWEKLFF.

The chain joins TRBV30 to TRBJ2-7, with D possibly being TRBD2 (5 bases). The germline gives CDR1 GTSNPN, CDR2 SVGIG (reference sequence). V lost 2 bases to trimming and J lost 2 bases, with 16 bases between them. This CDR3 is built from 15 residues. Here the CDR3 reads CAWSRLGLAPYEQYF. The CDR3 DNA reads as TGTGCCTGGAGTCGCCTTGGACTCGCCCCCTACGAGCAGTACTTC.

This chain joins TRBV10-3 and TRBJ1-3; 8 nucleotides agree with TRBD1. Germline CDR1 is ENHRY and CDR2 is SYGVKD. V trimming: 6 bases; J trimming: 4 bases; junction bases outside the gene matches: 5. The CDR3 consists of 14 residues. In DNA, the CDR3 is TGTGCCATCAGGCAGGGGGCTACGGGAAACACCATATATTTT. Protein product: CAIRQGATGNTIYF.

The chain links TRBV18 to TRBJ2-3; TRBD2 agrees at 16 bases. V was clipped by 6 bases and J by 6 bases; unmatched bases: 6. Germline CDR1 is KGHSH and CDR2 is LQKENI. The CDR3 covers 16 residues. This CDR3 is CASSDGTSGRGDTQYF. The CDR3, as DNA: TGTGCCAGCTCCGACGGGACTAGCGGGAGGGGGGATACGCAGTATTTT.

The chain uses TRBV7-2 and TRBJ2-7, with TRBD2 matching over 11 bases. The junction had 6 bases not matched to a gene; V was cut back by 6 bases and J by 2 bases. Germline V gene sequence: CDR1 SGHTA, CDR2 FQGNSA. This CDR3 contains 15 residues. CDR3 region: CASRRIAGGPYEQYF. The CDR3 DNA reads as TGTGCCAGCAGACGAATAGCGGGAGGGCCCTACGAGCAGTACTTC.

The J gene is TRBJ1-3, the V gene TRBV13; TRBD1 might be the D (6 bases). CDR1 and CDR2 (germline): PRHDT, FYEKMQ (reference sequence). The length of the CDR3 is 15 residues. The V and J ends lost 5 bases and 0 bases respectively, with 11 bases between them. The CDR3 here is CASSRDRLSGNTIYF. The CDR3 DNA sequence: TGTGCCAGCAGCCGCGACAGGCTCTCTGGAAACACCATATATTTT.

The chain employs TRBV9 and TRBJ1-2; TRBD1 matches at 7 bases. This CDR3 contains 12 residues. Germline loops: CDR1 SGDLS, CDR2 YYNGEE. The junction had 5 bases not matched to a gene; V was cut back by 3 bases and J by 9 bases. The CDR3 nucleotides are TGTGCCAGCAGCGCCTACAGGGGTAGCTACACCTTC. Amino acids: CASSAYRGSYTF.

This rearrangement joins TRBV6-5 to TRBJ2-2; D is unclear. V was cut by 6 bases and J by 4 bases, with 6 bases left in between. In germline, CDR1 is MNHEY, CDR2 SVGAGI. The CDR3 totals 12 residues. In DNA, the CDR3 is TGTGCCAGCAGACAGACCACCGGGGAGCTGTTTTTT. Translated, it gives CASRQTTGELFF.

CDR3 loop: CASGGEGSQPQHF. As DNA, the CDR3 is TGTGCCAGCGGGGGGGAGGGTAGTCAGCCCCAGCATTTT. This rearrangement joins TRBV6-5 to TRBJ1-5; D perhaps matches TRBD1 (5 bases). The germline V gene has CDR1 MNHEY and CDR2 SVGAGI. V lost 8 bases and J lost 6, with 14 bases in between. The CDR3 sequence is 13 residues long.

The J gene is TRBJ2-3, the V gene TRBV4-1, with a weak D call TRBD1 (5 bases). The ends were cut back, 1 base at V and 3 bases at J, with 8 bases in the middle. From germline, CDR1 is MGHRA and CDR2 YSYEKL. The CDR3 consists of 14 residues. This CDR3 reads CASSQVRATDTQYF. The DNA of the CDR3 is TGCGCCAGCAGCCAAGTCAGGGCAACAGATACGCAGTATTTT.

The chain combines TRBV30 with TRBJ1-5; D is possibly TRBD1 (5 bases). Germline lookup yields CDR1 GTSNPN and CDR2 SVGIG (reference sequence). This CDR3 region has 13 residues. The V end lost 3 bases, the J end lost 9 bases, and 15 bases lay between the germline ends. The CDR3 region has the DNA TGTGCCTGGAGAGGGCAGGGTGGGTCGCCCCAGCATTTT. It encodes CAWRGQGGSPQHF. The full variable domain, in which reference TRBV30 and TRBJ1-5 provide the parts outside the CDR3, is SQTIHQWPATLVQPVGSPLSLECTVEGTSNPNLYWYRQAAGRGLQLLFYSVGIGQISSEVPQNLSASRPQDRQFILSSKKLLLSDSGFYLCAWRGQGGSPQHFGDGTRLSIL.

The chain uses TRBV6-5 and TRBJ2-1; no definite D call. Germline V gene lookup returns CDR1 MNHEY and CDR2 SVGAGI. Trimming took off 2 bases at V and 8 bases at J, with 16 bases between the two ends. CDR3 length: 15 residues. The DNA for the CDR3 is TGTGCCAGCAGTTACAGGAGCGTGGTCGAGGATGAGCAGTTCTTC. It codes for CASSYRSVVEDEQFF.

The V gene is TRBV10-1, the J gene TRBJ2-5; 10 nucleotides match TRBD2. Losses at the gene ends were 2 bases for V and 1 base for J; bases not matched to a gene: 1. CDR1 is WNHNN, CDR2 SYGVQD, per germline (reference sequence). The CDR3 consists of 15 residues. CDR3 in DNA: TGCGCCAGCAGTGAGAGACTAGCGGGCCAAGAGACCCAGTACTTC. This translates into CASSERLAGQETQYF.

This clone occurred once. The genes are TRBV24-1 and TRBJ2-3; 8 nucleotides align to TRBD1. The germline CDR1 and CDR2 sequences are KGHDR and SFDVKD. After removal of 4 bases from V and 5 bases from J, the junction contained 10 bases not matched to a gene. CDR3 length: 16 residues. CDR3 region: CATSDRDRGKQDTQYF. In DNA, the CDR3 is TGTGCCACCAGTGACCGCGACAGGGGCAAGCAAGATACGCAGTATTTT.

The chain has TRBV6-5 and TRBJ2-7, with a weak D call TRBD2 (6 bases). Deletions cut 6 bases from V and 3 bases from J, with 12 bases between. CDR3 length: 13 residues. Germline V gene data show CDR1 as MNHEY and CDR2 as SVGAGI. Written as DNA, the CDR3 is TGTGCCAGCAGGGGGGACTCCTACTACGAGCAGTACGTC. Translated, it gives CASRGDSYYEQYV.

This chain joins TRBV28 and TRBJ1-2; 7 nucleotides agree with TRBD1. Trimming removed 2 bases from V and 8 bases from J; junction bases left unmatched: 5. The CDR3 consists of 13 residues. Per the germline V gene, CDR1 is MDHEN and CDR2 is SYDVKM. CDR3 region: CASSLPGGYGYTF. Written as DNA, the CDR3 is TGTGCCAGCAGTTTACCAGGGGGATACGGCTACACCTTC.

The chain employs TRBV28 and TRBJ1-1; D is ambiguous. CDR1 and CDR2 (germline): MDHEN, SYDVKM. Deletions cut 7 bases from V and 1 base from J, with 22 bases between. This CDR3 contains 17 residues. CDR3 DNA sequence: TGTGCCAGCATCCACTACGTCGGTACGGGGTCGAACACTGAAGCTTTCTTT. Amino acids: CASIHYVGTGSNTEAFF.

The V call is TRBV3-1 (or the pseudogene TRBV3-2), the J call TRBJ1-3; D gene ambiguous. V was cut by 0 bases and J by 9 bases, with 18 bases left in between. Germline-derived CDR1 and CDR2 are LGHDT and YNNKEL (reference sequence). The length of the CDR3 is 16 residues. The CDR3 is CASSQDAFGKRSTIYF. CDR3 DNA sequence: TGTGCCAGCAGCCAAGATGCGTTTGGTAAACGGAGCACCATATATTTT.

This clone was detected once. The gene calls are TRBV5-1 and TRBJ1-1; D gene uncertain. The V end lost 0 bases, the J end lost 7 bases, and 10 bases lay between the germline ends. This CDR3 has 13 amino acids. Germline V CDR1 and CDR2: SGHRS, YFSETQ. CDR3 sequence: CASSLVGRSEAFF. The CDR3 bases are TGCGCCAGCAGCTTGGTCGGTAGAAGTGAAGCTTTCTTT.